The clone carrying this T cell receptor (beta chain) was recorded a few times. The data are from a study of early stage breast cancer tumors. Clones were sequenced by immunoSEQ multiplex PCR, and TCRdb holds only the in-frame ones, with some missing. This sample has about 36,000 clones; 70% to 80% occur once, and the top ten carry roughly 7%. Germline CDR1 reads SQVTM; CDR2 reads ANQGSEA. V shed 6 bases and J 5 bases; nucleotides not matched to a gene: 7. The CDR3 consists of 13 residues. The sample comprised blood. V usage is TRBV29-1 and J usage is TRBJ1-2; 9 nucleotides align to TRBD1. The TCR comes from a person in their 60s with breast cancer. CDR3 DNA sequence: TGCAGCGTGGTACCGGGACAGGGTTATGGCTACACCTTC. Translated: CSVVPGQGYGYTF.